The clone carrying this TCR beta chain has just a few counts. The antigen remains unidentified. The PCR made use of 60 Vbeta and 13 Jbeta primers. In the original workflow: Later, an analysis found 80 million or so unique TCR beta chains, and approximately 10 million of these were shared. Profiling relied on immunoSEQ multiplex PCR, and the TCRdb table lists in-frame clones only, not all of them. The DNA was the basis for D and trimming; V, J and clone size are from that table. This sample has under 200,000 clones, with roughly 73% found just once. This CDR3 has 13 residues. Per the germline V gene, CDR1 is MNHEY and CDR2 is SVGAGI. The V gene lost 8 bases and the J gene lost 3 bases, with 13 bases spanning the gap. This record belongs to a study of cytomegalovirus exposure and HLA in healthy donors. The study, taken as a whole, reports: According to the study, roughly 160 TCR beta chains were cytomegalovirus-associated.

The sample comprised PBMCs. The V and J genes are TRBV6-5 and TRBJ1-2; D perhaps matches TRBD1 (5 bases). The clonotype was recovered from a woman aged 25 to 39 in good health and CMV-seronegative. CDR3 in DNA: TGTGCCAGCTATAGGGGAAGTGACTATGGCTACACCTTC. This gives the protein CASYRGSDYGYTF.